This T cell receptor (beta chain) comes out of a study of naive and memory T cell subsets. An oligonucleotide containing a UMI was ligated to the 3' end of TCR cDNA. Ligated cDNA underwent four rounds of PCR with nested alpha and beta constant region primers and SP2. Reverse transcription of blood and skin TCR RNA was primed at alpha and beta constant regions. One entry per CDR3 protein, called by TCRdb with MiXCR from the 5' RACE reads. The table includes 45,000 to 55,000 distinct CDR3 sequences, over 3.5% detected once. The sequence derives from a female donor in good health.

The chain's CDR3 is CATSKKAGGPIDTQYF. Written as DNA, the CDR3 is TGTGCCACCAGCAAGAAGGCGGGAGGGCCTATAGATACGCAGTATTTT. The chain recombines TRBV15 with TRBJ2-3, with 9 positions matching TRBD2. CDR3 length: 16 amino acids. The germline CDR1 and CDR2 sequences are LNHNV and YYDKDF (reference sequence). V gave up 4 bases and J gave up 5 bases; unmatched junction bases: 10.